The 2 T cell receptor beta chains presented below share a single source sample, sequenced in a study of shared clonotypes between healthy human individuals. Sequencing used immunoSEQ multiplex PCR; TCRdb keeps in-frame clones, though not all of them. The sample shows fewer than 150,000 clones, around 73% of them seen only once. Sequences were obtained from memory CD8+ T cells sorted from blood. Subset defined: CD45RO+ cells pooled with CCR7-negative TemRA cells. These receptor sequences come from a woman under 40 in good health.

This chain joins TRBV6-1 and TRBJ2-7; no firm D call. Germline V gene sequence: CDR1 MNHNS, CDR2 SASEGT. Trimming stripped 7 bases from V and 2 bases from J, with 15 bases between. This CDR3 spans 14 amino acids. As DNA, the CDR3 is TGTGCCAGCAAAAGTGATCACATAACCTACGAGCAGTACTTC. Translating it yields CASKSDHITYEQYF.

The chain has TRBV5-6 and TRBJ2-7; D may be TRBD1 (6 bases). Trimming stripped 4 bases from V and 2 bases from J, with 16 bases between. The CDR3 totals 15 residues. The germline V gene has CDR1 SGHDT and CDR2 YYEEEE. The CDR3 nucleotides are TGTGCCAGCAGCAGCACCGGGACACTTACCTACGAGCAGTACTTC. Its translation is CASSSTGTLTYEQYF.